This is a list of T cell receptor beta chains from one sample in a study of T cell changes during pregnancy in multiple sclerosis. Assay: immunoSEQ multiplex PCR; the TCRdb copy retains only in-frame clones and omits some. The table shows tens of thousands of clones, with just over 90% occurring only once. Specimen: CD4+ T cells from peripheral blood mononuclear cells, collected in the third trimester of pregnancy. The receptors here all came from a female donor with multiple sclerosis, enrolled in a pregnancy study. CDR3s include the opening cysteine and the closing phenylalanine or tryptophan. Each record gives: CDR3 DNA, CDR3 protein, V gene, clone size, D gene, J gene. The D gene is left open where the match is weak. Not every row has a clone size; where given, it reads once, few, many or a size class.

cdr3_nt: TGTGCCATCGGAAAGGAGGGGCACTATGGCTACACCTTC
cdr3_aa: CAIGKEGHYGYTF
v_call: TRBV10-3
clone_size: few
d_call: .
j_call: TRBJ1-2

cdr3_nt: TGTGCCAGCAGCTTTGGGGGGTACCAAGAGACCCAGTACTTC
cdr3_aa: CASSFGGYQETQYF
v_call: TRBV7-9
clone_size: .
d_call: .
j_call: TRBJ2-5

cdr3_nt: TGCGCCAGCAGCTCATCCGACAGGGGGGATTCACCCCTCCACTTT
cdr3_aa: CASSSSDRGDSPLHF
v_call: TRBV5-1
clone_size: .
d_call: TRBD1
j_call: TRBJ1-6

cdr3_nt: TGTGCCAGCAGCTTAGATTGGAGAGAGCAGTACTTC
cdr3_aa: CASSLDWREQYF
v_call: TRBV7-9
clone_size: .
d_call: .
j_call: TRBJ2-7

cdr3_nt: TGTGCCAGTAGTCCGTTACAGGGGGGTTCGGAGACCCAGTACTTC
cdr3_aa: CASSPLQGGSETQYF
v_call: TRBV19
clone_size: few
d_call: TRBD1
j_call: TRBJ2-5

cdr3_nt: TGTGCCAGCAGTTACGGTCGGTCTAATGAAAAACTGTTTTTT
cdr3_aa: CASSYGRSNEKLFF
v_call: TRBV6-6
clone_size: once
d_call: .
j_call: TRBJ1-4

cdr3_nt: TGTGCCAGCAGTTCGGACAGGGGGGTTGGCAATCAGCCCCAGCATTTT
cdr3_aa: CASSSDRGVGNQPQHF
v_call: TRBV28
clone_size: once
d_call: TRBD1
j_call: TRBJ1-5

cdr3_nt: TGTGCCAGCAGTGACTGGCACAACAAAGAGACCCAGTACTTC
cdr3_aa: CASSDWHNKETQYF
v_call: TRBV2
clone_size: .
d_call: .
j_call: TRBJ2-5

cdr3_nt: TGTGCCAGCAGTTACAGTGCAACTAATGAAAAACTGTTTTTT
cdr3_aa: CASSYSATNEKLFF
v_call: TRBV28
clone_size: .
d_call: .
j_call: TRBJ1-4

cdr3_nt: TGTGCCTGGACCCTCGGTACTGACAATGAGCAGTTCTTC
cdr3_aa: CAWTLGTDNEQFF
v_call: TRBV30
clone_size: .
d_call: .
j_call: TRBJ2-1

cdr3_nt: TGCAGCGTTGTCGAGGGAAACTATGGCTACACCTTC
cdr3_aa: CSVVEGNYGYTF
v_call: TRBV29-1
clone_size: .
d_call: .
j_call: TRBJ1-2

cdr3_nt: TGTGCCAGCAGCCTAAACTCCTACAATGAGCAGTTCTTC
cdr3_aa: CASSLNSYNEQFF
v_call: TRBV11-2
clone_size: .
d_call: .
j_call: TRBJ2-1

cdr3_nt: TGTGCCAGCGGATCGACAGGCACTGAAGCTTTCTTT
cdr3_aa: CASGSTGTEAFF
v_call: TRBV28
clone_size: .
d_call: .
j_call: TRBJ1-1

cdr3_nt: TGTGCCAGTAGTCTAAGACAGGGGAGCTCCTACGAGCAGTACTTC
cdr3_aa: CASSLRQGSSYEQYF
v_call: TRBV19
clone_size: once
d_call: TRBD1
j_call: TRBJ2-7

cdr3_nt: TGTGCCAGCAGTGGTAACACAGATACGCAGTATTTT
cdr3_aa: CASSGNTDTQYF
v_call: TRBV6-1
clone_size: .
d_call: .
j_call: TRBJ2-3

cdr3_nt: TGTGCTAGCAGCTTCGGCAGGGCCCAAGAGACCCAGTACTTC
cdr3_aa: CASSFGRAQETQYF
v_call: TRBV7-7
clone_size: .
d_call: .
j_call: TRBJ2-5

cdr3_nt: TGTGCCAGCTTTAGCGGGGCCAGCTTTGAGCAGTTCTTC
cdr3_aa: CASFSGASFEQFF
v_call: TRBV27
clone_size: .
d_call: TRBD2
j_call: TRBJ2-1

cdr3_nt: TGTGCCAGCAGTTCCTCGGGGAGCTCGAACACCGGGGAGCTGTTTTTT
cdr3_aa: CASSSSGSSNTGELFF
v_call: TRBV6-5
clone_size: .
d_call: .
j_call: TRBJ2-2

cdr3_nt: TGTGCCAGCTCACACGGGACTCAAAGCACCCGCCAAGAGACCCAGTACTTC
cdr3_aa: CASSHGTQSTRQETQYF
v_call: TRBV18
clone_size: .
d_call: .
j_call: TRBJ2-5

cdr3_nt: TGCGCCAGCAGCTTGGCTTGGCAGGGTGATGAGCAGTTCTTC
cdr3_aa: CASSLAWQGDEQFF
v_call: TRBV5-1
clone_size: .
d_call: .
j_call: TRBJ2-1

cdr3_nt: TGTGCCAGCAGCCGGACAGGGAATAATTCACCCCTCCACTTT
cdr3_aa: CASSRTGNNSPLHF
v_call: TRBV6-5
clone_size: .
d_call: TRBD1
j_call: TRBJ1-6

cdr3_nt: TGTGCCAGCAAACCGACCGGGCTAGCGGGCCAAGAGACCCAGTACTTC
cdr3_aa: CASKPTGLAGQETQYF
v_call: TRBV5-4
clone_size: .
d_call: TRBD2
j_call: TRBJ2-5

cdr3_nt: TGTGCCAGCAGACCCCGGACAGGGGGCGCAGATACGCAGTATTTT
cdr3_aa: CASRPRTGGADTQYF
v_call: TRBV2
clone_size: .
d_call: TRBD1
j_call: TRBJ2-3

cdr3_nt: TGTGCCAGCAGAAGGGGTGGGATTTATGGCTACACCTTC
cdr3_aa: CASRRGGIYGYTF
v_call: TRBV28
clone_size: .
d_call: .
j_call: TRBJ1-2

cdr3_nt: TGTGCCTGGAGCCCGAGCTACGAGCAGTACTTC
cdr3_aa: CAWSPSYEQYF
v_call: TRBV30
clone_size: .
d_call: .
j_call: TRBJ2-7

cdr3_nt: TGTGCCAGCAGCGGGGCTAATGAAAAACTGTTTTTT
cdr3_aa: CASSGANEKLFF
v_call: TRBV6-5
clone_size: once
d_call: .
j_call: TRBJ1-4

cdr3_nt: TGTGCCAGCAGCGAAACAGGGATCAGCTCCTATAATTCACCCCTCCACTTT
cdr3_aa: CASSETGISSYNSPLHF
v_call: TRBV28
clone_size: once
d_call: .
j_call: TRBJ1-6

cdr3_nt: TGCAGCGTTGATACAGGTGTTGGTGCAGATACGCAGTATTTT
cdr3_aa: CSVDTGVGADTQYF
v_call: TRBV29-1
clone_size: few
d_call: .
j_call: TRBJ2-3

cdr3_nt: TGTGCCAGCAGTGACAGGGGGGATTCTGGAAACACCATATATTTT
cdr3_aa: CASSDRGDSGNTIYF
v_call: TRBV2
clone_size: .
d_call: TRBD1
j_call: TRBJ1-3

cdr3_nt: TGCGCCAGCAGCTCAAGGATGACAGGGAGCACTGAAGCTTTCTTT
cdr3_aa: CASSSRMTGSTEAFF
v_call: TRBV5-1
clone_size: .
d_call: TRBD1
j_call: TRBJ1-1

cdr3_nt: TGTGCCAGCAGTTTAAGGGGACAGGGGGCTAGTACGCAGTATTTT
cdr3_aa: CASSLRGQGASTQYF
v_call: TRBV27
clone_size: .
d_call: TRBD1
j_call: TRBJ2-3

cdr3_nt: TGTGCCAGCAGGAGGGTTGACACAGATACGCAGTATTTT
cdr3_aa: CASRRVDTDTQYF
v_call: TRBV2
clone_size: once
d_call: .
j_call: TRBJ2-3

cdr3_nt: TGCGCCAGCAGTTACAGGGGAGAAAAACTGTTTTTT
cdr3_aa: CASSYRGEKLFF
v_call: TRBV5-1
clone_size: few
d_call: TRBD1
j_call: TRBJ1-4

cdr3_nt: TGTGCCAGTAGCCGGTCTGAAGCTTTCTTT
cdr3_aa: CASSRSEAFF
v_call: TRBV7-9
clone_size: .
d_call: .
j_call: TRBJ1-1

cdr3_nt: TGTGCCAGCAGCTTGGGGAATAGCGGGGGTACAGATACGCAGTATTTT
cdr3_aa: CASSLGNSGGTDTQYF
v_call: TRBV5-5
clone_size: once
d_call: TRBD2
j_call: TRBJ2-3

cdr3_nt: TGTGCCAGCTCACCGTCACAGGGGGCTACTAATGAAAAACTGTTTTTT
cdr3_aa: CASSPSQGATNEKLFF
v_call: TRBV18
clone_size: .
d_call: TRBD1
j_call: TRBJ1-4

cdr3_nt: TGTGCCAGCAGTGGACAGGCAACTAATGAAAAACTGTTTTTT
cdr3_aa: CASSGQATNEKLFF
v_call: TRBV6-1
clone_size: .
d_call: .
j_call: TRBJ1-4

cdr3_nt: TGTGCCAGCAGCGTAATGCAGGGGAGCTACAATGAGCAGTTCTTC
cdr3_aa: CASSVMQGSYNEQFF
v_call: TRBV9
clone_size: .
d_call: .
j_call: TRBJ2-1

cdr3_nt: TGTGCCAGCACGAAATTCAGGGGGCAAGAGACCCAGTACTTC
cdr3_aa: CASTKFRGQETQYF
v_call: TRBV6-1
clone_size: .
d_call: TRBD1
j_call: TRBJ2-5

cdr3_nt: TGTGCCACCAGCAGACCACCCTTCAGCGGGAGCTCCTACAATGAGCAGTTCTTC
cdr3_aa: CATSRPPFSGSSYNEQFF
v_call: TRBV15
clone_size: .
d_call: TRBD2
j_call: TRBJ2-1

cdr3_nt: TGTGCCAGCAGTTTAGCGGGAGCCTACAATGAGCAGTTCTTC
cdr3_aa: CASSLAGAYNEQFF
v_call: TRBV7-2
clone_size: .
d_call: TRBD2
j_call: TRBJ2-1

cdr3_nt: TGTGCCAGCAGCCAAGTCACGGGAGGCCAAGAGACCCAGTACTTC
cdr3_aa: CASSQVTGGQETQYF
v_call: TRBV14
clone_size: .
d_call: TRBD2
j_call: TRBJ2-5

cdr3_nt: TGTGCCAGCAGCTCCGGACAGGGCCCCTACGAGCAGTACTTC
cdr3_aa: CASSSGQGPYEQYF
v_call: TRBV5-4
clone_size: once
d_call: TRBD1
j_call: TRBJ2-7

cdr3_nt: TGTGCCAGCTCACCTGGACTAGTCAACTACGAGCAGTACTTC
cdr3_aa: CASSPGLVNYEQYF
v_call: TRBV18
clone_size: .
d_call: TRBD2
j_call: TRBJ2-7

cdr3_nt: TGCGCCAGCAGCCAAACGGGACTAGCGGGAGTGGAAGGTGAGCAGTTCTTC
cdr3_aa: CASSQTGLAGVEGEQFF
v_call: TRBV4-1
clone_size: .
d_call: TRBD2
j_call: TRBJ2-1

cdr3_nt: TGTGCCAGCCAGACGACAGGGGGCGGTGAAAAACTGTTTTTT
cdr3_aa: CASQTTGGGEKLFF
v_call: TRBV28
clone_size: .
d_call: TRBD1
j_call: TRBJ1-4

cdr3_nt: TGTGCCAGCAGCCATTTAAGGGACTTATCGGATGGCTACACCTTC
cdr3_aa: CASSHLRDLSDGYTF
v_call: TRBV7-6
clone_size: .
d_call: .
j_call: TRBJ1-2

cdr3_nt: TGTGCCAGCAGCTTAGTGGACAGGGGGCCCTACGAGCAGTACTTC
cdr3_aa: CASSLVDRGPYEQYF
v_call: TRBV7-2
clone_size: .
d_call: TRBD1
j_call: TRBJ2-7

cdr3_nt: TGTGCCAGCTCACCACCGGGCAGGGAAGCTGAAGCTTTCTTT
cdr3_aa: CASSPPGREAEAFF
v_call: TRBV18
clone_size: .
d_call: .
j_call: TRBJ1-1

cdr3_nt: TGTGCCAGTAGTATTGGGCGAGGGGAGACCCAGTACTTC
cdr3_aa: CASSIGRGETQYF
v_call: TRBV19
clone_size: .
d_call: .
j_call: TRBJ2-5

cdr3_nt: TGTGCCAGCAGCGTGGGGGGGACAGGGTGGGAGACCCAGTACTTC
cdr3_aa: CASSVGGTGWETQYF
v_call: TRBV9
clone_size: .
d_call: TRBD1
j_call: TRBJ2-5

cdr3_nt: TGTGCCAGTAGTGGGGACAGGGGGCGCAGGGGAAGGAACACTGAAGCTTTCTTT
cdr3_aa: CASSGDRGRRGRNTEAFF
v_call: TRBV19
clone_size: .
d_call: TRBD1
j_call: TRBJ1-1

cdr3_nt: TGCGCCAGCCGCGAGTCGGGAGCCACCACAGATACGCAGTATTTT
cdr3_aa: CASRESGATTDTQYF
v_call: TRBV4-1
clone_size: .
d_call: .
j_call: TRBJ2-3

cdr3_nt: TGCGCCACCCGAACCGGGACAGGGGGTTCCACCGGGGAGCTGTTTTTT
cdr3_aa: CATRTGTGGSTGELFF
v_call: TRBV5-1
clone_size: .
d_call: TRBD1
j_call: TRBJ2-2

cdr3_nt: TGTGCCAGCAGTTTAGTAGGAGGGGGCGCCGGCAATGAGCAGTTCTTC
cdr3_aa: CASSLVGGGAGNEQFF
v_call: TRBV28
clone_size: .
d_call: .
j_call: TRBJ2-1